The present entry profiles one T cell receptor beta chain with its context. Its cognate antigen is unknown. This same CDR3 is encoded by further DNA sequences in the sample. The source of the sample is a study of shared clonotypes between healthy human individuals. Study-level results: Estimated richness values were generally larger in naive subsets than in memory subsets.

Clones were sequenced by immunoSEQ multiplex PCR, and TCRdb holds only the in-frame ones, with some missing. The sample has about 2.4 million clones, 90% to 95% seen once; the top ten hold more than 0.35%. Germline V gene data show CDR1 as MDHEN and CDR2 as SYDVKM. There are 13 residues in the CDR3. V lost 4 bases and J 3 bases, leaving 9 bases between the germline ends. Sequencing used naive CD4+ T cells from PBMCs. Subset: CD45RA+ positively selected. The chain carries TRBV28 and TRBJ1-2; D is possibly TRBD1 (6 bases). The origin of this receptor is a man aged 18 to 30 in good health. Some clones in this sample may be carry-over from other donors' samples. CDR3 amino acids: CASSSPGDYGYTF. The CDR3 region has the DNA TGTGCCAGCAGTTCTCCAGGGGACTATGGCTACACCTTC.